Detailed here is one TCR beta chain. Its antigen remains unidentified. This CDR3 is 15 amino acids long. V lost 6 bases to trimming and J lost 1 base, with 15 bases between them. The source of the sample is a study of blood T cells in healthy people across ages. Study-level results: The fall in TCR beta diversity per million T cells was roughly linear with age. Naive T cell percentage and TCR beta diversity correlated strongly.

Combining a sample-barcoded 5' primer with a J-beta primer mix, a second PCR ran for roughly 6 to 11 cycles. TCRdb reprocessed the 5' RACE reads with MiXCR, giving one entry per CDR3 protein. The data show about 720,000 distinct CDR3 sequences, with about 25% seen just once and roughly 3.8% held by the top ten. RNA extraction gave at least 5.5 micrograms of total RNA per sample. The same sample was also studied in work on T cells of mothers and their children. This second study says: Reads obtained per mother exceeded 8.5 million TCR beta CDR3 reads, with roughly 3.1 million obtained per child.

The sequencing input was blood. This receptor was identified in a boy aged 10-17 years in good health. The chain is built from TRBV12-3 or TRBV12-4 and TRBJ1-1; a weak D match, TRBD1 (5 bases). This chain's CDR3 is CASRAAGKRNTEAFF. The CDR3 DNA reads TGTGCCAGCAGGGCTGCAGGGAAGAGGAACACTGAAGCTTTCTTT.